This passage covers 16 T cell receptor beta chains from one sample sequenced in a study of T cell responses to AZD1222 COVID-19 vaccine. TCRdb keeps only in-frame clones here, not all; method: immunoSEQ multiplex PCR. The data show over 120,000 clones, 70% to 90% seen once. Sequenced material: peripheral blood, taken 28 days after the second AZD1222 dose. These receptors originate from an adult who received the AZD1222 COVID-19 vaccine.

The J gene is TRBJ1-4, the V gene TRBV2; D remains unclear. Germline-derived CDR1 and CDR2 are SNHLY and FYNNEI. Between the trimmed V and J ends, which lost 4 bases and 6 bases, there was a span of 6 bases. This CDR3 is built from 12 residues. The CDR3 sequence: CASSVNDEKLFF. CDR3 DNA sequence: TGTGCCAGCAGTGTAAATGATGAAAAACTGTTTTTT.

CDR3 in amino acids: CASSLATGVLGNEQFF. The CDR3 nucleotides are TGTGCCAGCAGCTTGGCTACTGGGGTCCTGGGTAATGAGCAGTTCTTC. The rearrangement links TRBV5-8 to TRBJ2-1; no reliable D call. Trimming left V 0 bases short and J 7 bases short, with 17 bases between. CDR1 is SGHTS, CDR2 YDEGEE, per germline. The CDR3 is 16 amino acids. Full variable domain (rest looked up from reference TRBV5-8 and TRBJ2-1): EAGVTQSPTHLIKTRGQQATLRCSPISGHTSVYWYQQALGLGLQFLLWYDEGEERNRGNFPPRFSGRQFPNYSSELNVNALELEDSALYLCASSLATGVLGNEQFFGPGTRLTVL.

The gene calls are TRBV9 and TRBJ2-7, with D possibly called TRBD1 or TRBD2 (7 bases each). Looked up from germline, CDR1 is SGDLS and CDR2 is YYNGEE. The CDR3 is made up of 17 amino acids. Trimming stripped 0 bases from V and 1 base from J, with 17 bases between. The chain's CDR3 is CASSVDPDREGSYEQYF. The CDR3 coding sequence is TGTGCCAGCAGCGTAGATCCCGACAGGGAGGGATCCTACGAGCAGTACTTC.

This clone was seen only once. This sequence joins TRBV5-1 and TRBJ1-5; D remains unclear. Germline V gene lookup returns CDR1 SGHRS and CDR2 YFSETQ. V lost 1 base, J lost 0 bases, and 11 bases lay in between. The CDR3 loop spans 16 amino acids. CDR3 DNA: TGCGCCAGCAGCTTGTTACCCGGGGTTAGCAATCAGCCCCAGCATTTT. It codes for CASSLLPGVSNQPQHF.

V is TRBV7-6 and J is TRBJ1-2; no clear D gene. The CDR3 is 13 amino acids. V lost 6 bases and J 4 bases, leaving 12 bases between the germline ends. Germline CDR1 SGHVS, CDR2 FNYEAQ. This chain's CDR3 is CASSLSPLYGYTF. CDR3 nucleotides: TGTGCCAGCAGTCTGTCCCCCCTCTATGGCTACACCTTC. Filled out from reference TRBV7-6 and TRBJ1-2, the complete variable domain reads GAGVSQSPRYKVTKRGQDVALRCDPISGHVSLYWYRQALGQGPEFLTYFNYEAQQDKSGLPNDRFSAERPEGSISTLTIQRTEQRDSAMYRCASSLSPLYGYTFGSGTRLTVV.

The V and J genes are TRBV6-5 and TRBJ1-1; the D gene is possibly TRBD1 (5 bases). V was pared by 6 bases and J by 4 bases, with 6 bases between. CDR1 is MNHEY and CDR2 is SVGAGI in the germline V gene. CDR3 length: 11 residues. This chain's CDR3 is CASRGGTEAFF. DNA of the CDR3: TGTGCCAGCAGGGGGGGCACTGAAGCTTTCTTT.

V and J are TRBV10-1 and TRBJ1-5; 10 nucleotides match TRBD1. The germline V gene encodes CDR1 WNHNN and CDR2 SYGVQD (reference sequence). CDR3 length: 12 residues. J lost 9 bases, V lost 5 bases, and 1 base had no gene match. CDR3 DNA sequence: TGCGCCAGCAGTCGGGACAGGGGGCCCCAGCATTTT. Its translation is CASSRDRGPQHF.

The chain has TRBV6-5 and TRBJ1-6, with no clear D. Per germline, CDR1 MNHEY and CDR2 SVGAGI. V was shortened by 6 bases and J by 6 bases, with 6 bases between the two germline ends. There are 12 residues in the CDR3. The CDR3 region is CASSTANSPLHF. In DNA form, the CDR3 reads TGTGCCAGCAGCACAGCTAATTCACCCCTCCACTTT.

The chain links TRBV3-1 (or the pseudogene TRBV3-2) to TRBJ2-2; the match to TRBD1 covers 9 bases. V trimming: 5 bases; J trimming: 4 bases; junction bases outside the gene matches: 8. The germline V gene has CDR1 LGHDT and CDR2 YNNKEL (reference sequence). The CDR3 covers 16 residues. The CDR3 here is CASSASGTGRTGELFF. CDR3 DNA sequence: TGTGCCAGCAGCGCATCAGGGACAGGGCGCACCGGGGAGCTGTTTTTT.

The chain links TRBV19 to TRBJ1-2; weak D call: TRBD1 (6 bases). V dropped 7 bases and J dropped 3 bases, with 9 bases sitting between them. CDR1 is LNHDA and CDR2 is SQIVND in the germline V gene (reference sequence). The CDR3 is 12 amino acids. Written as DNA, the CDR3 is TGTGCCAGTATGCGGACAGACTATGGCTACACCTTC. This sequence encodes CASMRTDYGYTF. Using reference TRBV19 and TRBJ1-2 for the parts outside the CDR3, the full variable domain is DGGITQSPKYLFRKEGQNVTLSCEQNLNHDAMYWYRQDPGQGLRLIYYSQIVNDFQKGDIAEGYSVSREKKESFPLTVTSAQKNPTAFYLCASMRTDYGYTFGSGTRLTVV.

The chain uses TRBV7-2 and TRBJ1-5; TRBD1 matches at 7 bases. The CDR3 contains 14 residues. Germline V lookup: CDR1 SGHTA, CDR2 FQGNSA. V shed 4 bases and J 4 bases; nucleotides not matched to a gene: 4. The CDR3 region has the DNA TGTGCCAGCAGCTACTCAGGGGGGAATCAGCCCCAGCATTTT. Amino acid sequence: CASSYSGGNQPQHF.

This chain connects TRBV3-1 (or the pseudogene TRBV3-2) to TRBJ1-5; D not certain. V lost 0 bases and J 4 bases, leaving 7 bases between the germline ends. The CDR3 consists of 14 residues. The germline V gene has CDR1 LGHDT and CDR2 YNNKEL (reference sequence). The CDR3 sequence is CASSQDLVNQPQHF. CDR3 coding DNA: TGTGCCAGCAGCCAAGATCTGGTGAATCAGCCCCAGCATTTT.

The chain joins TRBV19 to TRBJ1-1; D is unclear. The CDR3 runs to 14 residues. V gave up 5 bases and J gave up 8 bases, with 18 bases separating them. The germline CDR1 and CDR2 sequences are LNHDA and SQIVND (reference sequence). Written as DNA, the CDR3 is TGTGCCAGTAGTCCTGACCTCCCTAAATACGAAGCTTTCTTT. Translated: CASSPDLPKYEAFF.

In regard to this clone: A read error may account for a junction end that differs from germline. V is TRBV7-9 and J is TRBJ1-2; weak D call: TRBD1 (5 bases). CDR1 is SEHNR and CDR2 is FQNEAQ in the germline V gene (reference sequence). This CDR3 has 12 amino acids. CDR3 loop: CASSPQDKSRDF. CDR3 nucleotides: TGTGCCAGCAGCCCTCAAGACAAATCCAGGGACTTC.

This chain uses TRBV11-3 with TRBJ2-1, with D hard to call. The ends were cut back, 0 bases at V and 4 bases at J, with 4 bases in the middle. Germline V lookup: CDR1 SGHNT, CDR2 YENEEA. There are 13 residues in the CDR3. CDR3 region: CASSLDGYNEQFF. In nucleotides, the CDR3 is TGTGCCAGCAGCTTAGACGGGTACAATGAGCAGTTCTTC.

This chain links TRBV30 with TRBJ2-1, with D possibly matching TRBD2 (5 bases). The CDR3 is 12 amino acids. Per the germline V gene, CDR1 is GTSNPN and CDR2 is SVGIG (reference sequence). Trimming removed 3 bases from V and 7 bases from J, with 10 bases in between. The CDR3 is CAWSASGNEQFF. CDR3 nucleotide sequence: TGTGCCTGGAGCGCGAGCGGTAATGAGCAGTTCTTC. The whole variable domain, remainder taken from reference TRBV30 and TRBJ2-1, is SQTIHQWPATLVQPVGSPLSLECTVEGTSNPNLYWYRQAAGRGLQLLFYSVGIGQISSEVPQNLSASRPQDRQFILSSKKLLLSDSGFYLCAWSASGNEQFFGPGTRLTVL.